This T cell receptor beta chain comes out of a study of early T cells in non-severe SARS-CoV-2 infection (dated by TCRdb to the early 2020s). Background on the whole study: Because TCR sequencing was done on bulk RNA from unsorted whole blood, the alpha and beta chains could not be paired.

Paper-wide results and their limitations: Matching against VDJdb was skewed toward anti-spike CD8 responses, likely underestimated virus-specific expansions, and missed private and CD4 specificities.

The CDR3 goes from the cysteine to the phenylalanine over 11 residues. Only the CDR3 DNA stays, 33 bases, in frame from base 1. The germline V gene (reference sequence) supplies CDR1 MNHEY and CDR2 SMNVEV. V is shortened by 2 bases, J by 9 bases, and the region joining them spans 8 bases. Libraries were prepared through 5' RACE. TCRdb names NextSeq 500 as the instrument used. To correct for sequencing error and PCR bias, the TCR library protocol tagged individual cDNA molecules with unique molecular identifiers. Sequencing covered both TCR alpha and beta chains, and within each sample the abundances of alpha and beta sequences were tightly co-correlated. In the source study's methods: Decombinator V4 was used to annotate TCR sequences for V gene, J gene and CDR3. TCRs were defined as expanded if a significant change between any two time points was detected under a Poisson model with p below 0.0001. TCR abundances were normalised to the total number of TCRs sequenced per sample and were expressed as counts per million. MAIT TCRs were defined by TRAV1-2 paired with TRAJ12, TRAJ20 or TRAJ33, and iNKT TCRs by TRAV10 paired with TRAJ18. VDJdb, accessed 1 November 2021, was searched for CMV, EBV and SARS-CoV-2 annotated TCRs, with TCRs annotated for multiple antigens excluded. The raw public data were reprocessed by TCRdb itself: fastp quality trimming at Q25, MiXCR clonotype calling, in-frame beta chains only. Every distinct CDR3 protein forms one entry, paired with its most common genes and DNA. The V and J calls, along with clone size, are taken from TCRdb and not from the paper's own processing. For this sample the table gives 25,000 to 30,000 distinct CDR3 sequences, of which roughly 4% were detected only once. In total, the top ten clones hold about a tenth of the sample.

A case-control design nested within a healthcare worker cohort in London, UK, was used, with weekly nasopharyngeal swab PCR tests and blood sampling performed. Between 23 and 31 March 2020, the week of the UK lockdown, healthcare workers were enrolled and then followed up weekly for as long as 16 weeks. This clonotype showed up just a few times. The antigen it recognizes is unknown. The input lacks base qualities; no much larger clone sits a single base away. The chain couples TRBV27 to TRBJ2-7, with the D segment identity uncertain. The material sequenced was whole blood. This clonotype was sampled from an adult who was a healthcare worker with PCR-confirmed SARS-CoV-2 infection or an uninfected control (not recorded which). The CDR3 protein sequence reads: CASSLGYRQYF. The sequenced DNA: TGTGCCAGCAGTTTAGGATATCGGCAGTACTTC.